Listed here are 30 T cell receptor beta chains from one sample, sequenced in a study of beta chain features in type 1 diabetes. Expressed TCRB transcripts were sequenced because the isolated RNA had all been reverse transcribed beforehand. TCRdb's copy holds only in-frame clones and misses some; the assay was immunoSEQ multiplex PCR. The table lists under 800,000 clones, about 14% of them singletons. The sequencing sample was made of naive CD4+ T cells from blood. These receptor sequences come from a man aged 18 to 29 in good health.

The chain's CDR3 is CASNGGDSQPQHF. The DNA for the CDR3 is TGTGCCAGTAATGGAGGGGACAGCCAGCCCCAGCATTTT. The genes are TRBV19 and TRBJ1-5, with 7 bases identical to TRBD1. The length of the CDR3 is 13 residues. With 7 bases clipped from V and 7 bases from J, the junction kept 7 bases outside the gene matches. CDR1 is LNHDA, CDR2 SQIVND, per germline (reference sequence).

CDR3 amino acids: CASSAFGSSNQPQHF. For the CDR3, the DNA is TGTGCCAGTAGTGCCTTCGGGAGTAGCAATCAGCCCCAGCATTTT. This chain connects TRBV19 to TRBJ1-5; no definite D call. V was shortened by 5 bases and J by 0 bases, with 11 bases between the two germline ends. The CDR3 runs 15 residues. Germline assignment: CDR1 LNHDA and CDR2 SQIVND (reference sequence).

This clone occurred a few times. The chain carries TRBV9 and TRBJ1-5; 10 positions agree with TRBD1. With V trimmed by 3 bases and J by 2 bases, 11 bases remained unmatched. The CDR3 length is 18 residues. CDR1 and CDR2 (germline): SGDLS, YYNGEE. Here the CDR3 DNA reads TGTGCCAGCAGCGAGGACGACAGGGGGCGGGTTGGCAATCAGCCCCAGCATTTT. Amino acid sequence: CASSEDDRGRVGNQPQHF.

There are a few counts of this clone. The CDR3 spells CASGGGGFRTGELFF. The CDR3 DNA reads TGCGCCAGCGGGGGAGGGGGCTTTCGCACCGGGGAGCTGTTTTTT. The chain joins TRBV4-3 to TRBJ2-2, with D possibly being TRBD1 or TRBD2 (7 bases each). V lost 8 bases and J lost 4, with 17 bases in between. CDR1 and CDR2 (germline): LGHNA, YSLEER. The CDR3 is made up of 15 amino acids.

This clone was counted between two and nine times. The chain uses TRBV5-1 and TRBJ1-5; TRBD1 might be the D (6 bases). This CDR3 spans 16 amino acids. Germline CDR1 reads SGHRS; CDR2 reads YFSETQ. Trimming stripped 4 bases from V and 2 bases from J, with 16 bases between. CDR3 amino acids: CASSLGLQGGNQPQHF. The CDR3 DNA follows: TGCGCCAGCAGCCTGGGCCTACAGGGTGGCAATCAGCCCCAGCATTTT.

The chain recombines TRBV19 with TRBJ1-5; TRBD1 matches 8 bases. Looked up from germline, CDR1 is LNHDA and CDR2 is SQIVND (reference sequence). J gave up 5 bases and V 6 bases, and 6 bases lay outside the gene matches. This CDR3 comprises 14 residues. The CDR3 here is CASRGTGLYQPQHF. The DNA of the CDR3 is TGTGCCAGTAGGGGGACAGGACTGTATCAGCCCCAGCATTTT.

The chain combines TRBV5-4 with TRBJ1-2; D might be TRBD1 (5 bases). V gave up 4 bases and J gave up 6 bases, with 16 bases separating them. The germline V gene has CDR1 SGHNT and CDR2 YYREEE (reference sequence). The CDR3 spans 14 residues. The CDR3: CASSPKQAPDGYTF. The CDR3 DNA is TGTGCCAGCAGCCCAAAACAGGCCCCGGATGGCTACACCTTC.

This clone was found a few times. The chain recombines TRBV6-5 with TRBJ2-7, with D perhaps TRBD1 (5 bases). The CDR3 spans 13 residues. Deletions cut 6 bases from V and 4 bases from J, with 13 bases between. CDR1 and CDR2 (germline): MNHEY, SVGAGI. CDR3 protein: CASSFRGRYEQYF. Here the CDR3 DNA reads TGTGCCAGCAGCTTTAGGGGTCGATACGAGCAGTACTTC.

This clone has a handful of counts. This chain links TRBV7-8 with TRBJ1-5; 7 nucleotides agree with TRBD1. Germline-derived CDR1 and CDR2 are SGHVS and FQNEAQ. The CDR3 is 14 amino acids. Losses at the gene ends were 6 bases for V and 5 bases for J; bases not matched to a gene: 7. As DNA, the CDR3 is TGTGCCAGCAGTAGTACCGACAGGGATCAGCCCCAGCATTTT. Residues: CASSSTDRDQPQHF.

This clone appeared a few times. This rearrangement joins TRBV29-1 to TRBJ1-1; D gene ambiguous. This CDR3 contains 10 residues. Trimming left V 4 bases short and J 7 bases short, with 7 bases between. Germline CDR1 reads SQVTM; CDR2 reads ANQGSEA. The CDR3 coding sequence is TGCAGCGTTGGGGAGGTTGAAGCTTTCTTT. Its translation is CSVGEVEAFF. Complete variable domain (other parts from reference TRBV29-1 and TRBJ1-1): SAVISQKPSRDICQRGTSLTIQCQVDSQVTMMFWYRQQPGQSLTLIATANQGSEATYESGFVIDKFPISRPNLTFSTLTVSNMSPEDSSIYLCSVGEVEAFFGQGTRLTVV.

The CDR3 DNA reads as TGCGCCAGCAGCCCCGGACAGGATACCGACGAGCAGTACTTC. This codes for CASSPGQDTDEQYF. The rearrangement links TRBV5-1 to TRBJ2-7; the match to TRBD1 covers 7 bases. The CDR3 loop spans 14 amino acids. With 4 bases clipped from V and 5 bases from J, the junction kept 9 bases outside the gene matches. CDR1 is SGHRS, CDR2 YFSETQ, per germline.

CDR3 DNA sequence: TGCGCCAGCAAGTACCGGGAGGTCTCCTACGAGCAGTACTTC. It translates to CASKYREVSYEQYF. The V call is TRBV5-1, the J call TRBJ2-7; TRBD2 matches at 7 bases. Germline loops: CDR1 SGHRS, CDR2 YFSETQ. Trimming removed 6 bases from V and 0 bases from J; junction bases left unmatched: 6. This CDR3 has 14 amino acids.

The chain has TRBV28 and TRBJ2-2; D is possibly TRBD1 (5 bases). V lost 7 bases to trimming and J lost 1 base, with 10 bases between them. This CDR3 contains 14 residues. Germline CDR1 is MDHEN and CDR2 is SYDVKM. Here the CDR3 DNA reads TGTGCCAGCACCTTTACAGGGAACACCGGGGAGCTGTTTTTT. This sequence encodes CASTFTGNTGELFF.

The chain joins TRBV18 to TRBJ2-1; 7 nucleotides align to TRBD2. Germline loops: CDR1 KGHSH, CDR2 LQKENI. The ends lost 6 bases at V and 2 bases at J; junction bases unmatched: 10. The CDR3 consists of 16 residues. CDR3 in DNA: TGTGCCAGCTCCCGGATGGGGGGGACTACCTACAATGAGCAGTTCTTC. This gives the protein CASSRMGGTTYNEQFF. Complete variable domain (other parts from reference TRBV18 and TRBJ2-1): NAGVMQNPRHLVRRRGQEARLRCSPMKGHSHVYWYRQLPEEGLKFMVYLQKENIIDESGMPKERFSAEFPKEGPSILRIQQVVRGDSAAYFCASSRMGGTTYNEQFFGPGTRLTVL.

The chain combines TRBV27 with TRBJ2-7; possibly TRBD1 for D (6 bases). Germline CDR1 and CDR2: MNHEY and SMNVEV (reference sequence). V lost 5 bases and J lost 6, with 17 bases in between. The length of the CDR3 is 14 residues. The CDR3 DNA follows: TGTGCCAGCAGTAAGACAACAGGGACGTTCGAGCAGTACTTC. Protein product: CASSKTTGTFEQYF.

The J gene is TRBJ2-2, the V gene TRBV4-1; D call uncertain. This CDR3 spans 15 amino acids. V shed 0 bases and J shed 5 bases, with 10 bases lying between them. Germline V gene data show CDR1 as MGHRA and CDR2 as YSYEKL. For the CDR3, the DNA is TGCGCCAGCAGCCAAGAGGGCGGACCAACCGGGGAGCTGTTTTTT. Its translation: CASSQEGGPTGELFF.

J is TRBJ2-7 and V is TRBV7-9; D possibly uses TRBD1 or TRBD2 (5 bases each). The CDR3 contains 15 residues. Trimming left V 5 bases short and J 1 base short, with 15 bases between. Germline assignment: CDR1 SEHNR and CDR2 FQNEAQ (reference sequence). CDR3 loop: CASSPLGTESYEQYF. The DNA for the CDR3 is TGTGCCAGCAGCCCCCTCGGGACGGAATCCTACGAGCAGTACTTC.

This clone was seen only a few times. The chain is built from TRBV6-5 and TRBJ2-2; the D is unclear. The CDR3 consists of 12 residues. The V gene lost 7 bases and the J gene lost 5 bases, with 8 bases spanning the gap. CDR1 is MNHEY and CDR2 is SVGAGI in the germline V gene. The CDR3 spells CASTRLTGELFF. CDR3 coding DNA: TGTGCCAGCACCCGTCTGACCGGGGAGCTGTTTTTT.

CDR3 residues: CASSWGTTGNQPQHF. CDR3 sequence (DNA): TGCGCCAGCAGCTGGGGGACCACAGGGAATCAGCCCCAGCATTTT. The V gene is TRBV5-1, the J gene TRBJ1-5, with D perhaps matching TRBD1 (6 bases). The germline V gene has CDR1 SGHRS and CDR2 YFSETQ. Deletions cut 3 bases from V and 4 bases from J, with 14 bases between. This CDR3 contains 15 residues.

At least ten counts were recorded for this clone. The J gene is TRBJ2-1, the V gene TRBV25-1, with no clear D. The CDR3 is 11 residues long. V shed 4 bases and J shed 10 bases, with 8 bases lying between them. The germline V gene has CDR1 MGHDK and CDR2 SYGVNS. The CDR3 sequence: CASSGIREQFF. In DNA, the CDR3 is TGTGCCAGCAGTGGAATTAGAGAGCAGTTCTTC.

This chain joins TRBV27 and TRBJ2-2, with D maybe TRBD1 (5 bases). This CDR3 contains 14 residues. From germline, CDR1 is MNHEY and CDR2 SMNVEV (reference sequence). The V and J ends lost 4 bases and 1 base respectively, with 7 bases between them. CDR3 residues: CASSWGGNTGELFF. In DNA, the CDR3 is TGTGCCAGCAGTTGGGGCGGGAACACCGGGGAGCTGTTTTTT.

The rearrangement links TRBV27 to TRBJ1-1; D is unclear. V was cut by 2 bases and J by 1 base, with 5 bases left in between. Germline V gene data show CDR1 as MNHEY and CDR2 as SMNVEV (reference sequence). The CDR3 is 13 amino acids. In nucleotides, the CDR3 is TGTGCCAGCAGTTTACGGCAGAACACTGAAGCTTTCTTT. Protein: CASSLRQNTEAFF.

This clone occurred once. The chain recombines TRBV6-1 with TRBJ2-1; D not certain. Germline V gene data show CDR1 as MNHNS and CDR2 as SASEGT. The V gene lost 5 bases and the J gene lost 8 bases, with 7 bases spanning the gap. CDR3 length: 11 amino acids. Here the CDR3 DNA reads TGTGCCAGCAGTTACGGGTATGAGCAGTTCTTC. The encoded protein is CASSYGYEQFF.

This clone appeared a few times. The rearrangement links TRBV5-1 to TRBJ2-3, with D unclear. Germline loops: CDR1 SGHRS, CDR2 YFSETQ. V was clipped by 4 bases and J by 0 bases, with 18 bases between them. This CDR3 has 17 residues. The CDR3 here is CASSPRGSPTSTDTQYF. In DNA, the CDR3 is TGCGCCAGCAGCCCCCGAGGATCGCCGACTAGCACAGATACGCAGTATTTT.

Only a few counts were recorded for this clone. The CDR3, as DNA: TGTGCCAGCAGTCATGACAGGATAAGAATGTCCCAGCATTTT. This sequence encodes CASSHDRIRMSQHF. V and J are TRBV28 and TRBJ1-5; maybe TRBD1 (6 bases). CDR1 and CDR2 from the germline V gene are MDHEN and SYDVKM. V was pared by 5 bases and J by 11 bases, with 19 bases between. The CDR3 loop spans 14 amino acids.

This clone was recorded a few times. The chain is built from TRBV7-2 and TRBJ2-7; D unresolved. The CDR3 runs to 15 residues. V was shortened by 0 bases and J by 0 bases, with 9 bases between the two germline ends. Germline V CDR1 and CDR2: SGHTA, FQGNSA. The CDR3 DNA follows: TGTGCCAGCAGCTTAGCGCCCGGCACCTCCTACGAGCAGTACTTC. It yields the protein CASSLAPGTSYEQYF.

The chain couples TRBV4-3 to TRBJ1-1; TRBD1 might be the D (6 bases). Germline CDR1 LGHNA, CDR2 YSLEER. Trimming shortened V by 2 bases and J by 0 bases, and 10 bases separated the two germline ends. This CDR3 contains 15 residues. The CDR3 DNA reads TGCGCCAGCAGCCAACCTGGACAGCTGAACACTGAAGCTTTCTTT. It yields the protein CASSQPGQLNTEAFF.

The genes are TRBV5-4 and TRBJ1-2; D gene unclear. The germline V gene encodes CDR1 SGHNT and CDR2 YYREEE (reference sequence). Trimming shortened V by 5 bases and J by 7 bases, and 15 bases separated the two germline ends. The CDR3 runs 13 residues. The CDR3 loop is CASRMGREVGYTF. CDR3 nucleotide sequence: TGTGCCAGCAGGATGGGGAGGGAGGTTGGCTACACCTTC.

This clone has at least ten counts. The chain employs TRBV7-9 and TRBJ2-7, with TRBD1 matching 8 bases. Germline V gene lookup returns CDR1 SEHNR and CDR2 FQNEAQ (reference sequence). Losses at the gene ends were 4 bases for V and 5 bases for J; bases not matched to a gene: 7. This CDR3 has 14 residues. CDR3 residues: CASSSLDRAHEQYF. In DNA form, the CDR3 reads TGTGCCAGCAGCTCGTTGGACAGGGCCCACGAGCAGTACTTC.

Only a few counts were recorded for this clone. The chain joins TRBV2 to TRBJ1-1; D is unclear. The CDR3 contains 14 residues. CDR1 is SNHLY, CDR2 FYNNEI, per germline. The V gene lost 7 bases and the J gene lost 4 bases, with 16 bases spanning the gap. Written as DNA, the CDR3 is TGTGCCAGCACCTCGTCGAGGCTCATCACTGAAGCTTTCTTT. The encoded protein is CASTSSRLITEAFF.